Listed below are T cell receptor beta chains from one sample, sequenced in a study of blood T cell repertoires in COVID-19. TCRdb keeps only in-frame clones here, not all; method: immunoSEQ multiplex PCR. The sample holds about 100,000 clones, about 88% seen once. The sample consisted of peripheral blood. These TCRs come from a man aged 25 to 40 in a cohort sampled during active COVID-19. Each CDR3 is given with its conserved first and last residue. D genes are given only for firm matches. Rows may omit the clone size; those that give it use once, few, many or a size class.

D	J	size	V	DNA	CDR3
-	TRBJ1-4	-	TRBV10-2	TGCGCCAGCAGTGTGGAGAGCGCAACTAATGAAAAACTGTTTTTT	CASSVESATNEKLFF
-	TRBJ1-4	once	TRBV15	TGTGCCACCAGCAGAGGTGGGGCAGGGGACGAAAAACTGTTTTTT	CATSRGGAGDEKLFF
-	TRBJ1-4	-	TRBV4-2	TGTGCCAGCAGCCAAGAGCCGCGATCGATAAATGAAAAACTGTTTTTT	CASSQEPRSINEKLFF
-	TRBJ2-7	-	TRBV7-2	TGTGCCAGCAGCTTGAAACCGGGTCCCTACGAGCAGTACTTC	CASSLKPGPYEQYF
-	TRBJ2-2	-	TRBV6-5	TGTGCCAGCAGTTACGACGCGGGCGCCGGGGAGCTGTTTTTT	CASSYDAGAGELFF
-	TRBJ2-2	once	TRBV19	TGTGCCAGTACCGACAGATTCCCGAACACCGGGGAGCTGTTTTTT	CASTDRFPNTGELFF
-	TRBJ1-6	few	TRBV6-6	TGTGCCAGCAGTTACGGGAGCTCCTATAATTCACCCCTCCACTTT	CASSYGSSYNSPLHF
TRBD1	TRBJ2-7	-	TRBV18	TGTGCCAGCTCACCAATGGGACAGGGACTTTACGAGCAGTACTTC	CASSPMGQGLYEQYF
TRBD1	TRBJ2-1	-	TRBV19	TGTGCCAGTAGGACGGCCGGGCAGGGGGCAAACTACAATGAGCAGTTCTTC	CASRTAGQGANYNEQFF
TRBD1	TRBJ2-7	-	TRBV5-1	TGCGCCAGCAGCTGGAAACCGGGACAGGGGGTGGGCCCGGGCGAGCAGTACTTC	CASSWKPGQGVGPGEQYF
-	TRBJ2-1	-	TRBV15	TGTGCCACCAGCAGAGAGTGGCAGGGGTACAACAATGAGCAGTTCTTC	CATSREWQGYNNEQFF
-	TRBJ2-1	-	TRBV7-2	TGTGCCAGCGGGGAGTCCCCCTACAATGAGCAGTTCTTC	CASGESPYNEQFF
TRBD1	TRBJ2-3	-	TRBV7-7	TGTGCCAGCAGCCGACAGGGGGGGTCCTTAGATACGCAGTATTTT	CASSRQGGSLDTQYF
-	TRBJ1-3	-	TRBV18	TGTGCCAGCTCACCCACAGGGACGGGAAACACCATATATTTT	CASSPTGTGNTIYF
TRBD1	TRBJ1-2	-	TRBV5-1	TGCGCCAGCAGCTTGCCAGGCCAGGGGGCGGGCGGCTACACCTTC	CASSLPGQGAGGYTF